These 19 T cell receptor beta chains originate from one sample sequenced in a study of blood T cell repertoires in COVID-19. Using immunoSEQ multiplex PCR, the repertoire was profiled, and TCRdb retains in-frame clones only, with some absent. The sample consists of approximately 200,000 clones, almost 85% of them appearing once. The sequenced sample consisted of peripheral blood. The receptors derive from a human donor with acute or convalescent COVID-19. The donor label of this sample is uncertain.

This chain uses TRBV18 with TRBJ1-6; 8 bases map to TRBD1. Losses at the gene ends were 6 bases for V and 7 bases for J; bases not matched to a gene: 8. This CDR3 region has 15 residues. Germline loops: CDR1 KGHSH, CDR2 LQKENI. The CDR3 nucleotides are TGTGCCAGCTCCATTGGACAGGGAGTCAATTCACCCCTCCACTTT. Its protein product is CASSIGQGVNSPLHF. Drawing the rest from reference TRBV18 and TRBJ1-6, the complete variable domain is NAGVMQNPRHLVRRRGQEARLRCSPMKGHSHVYWYRQLPEEGLKFMVYLQKENIIDESGMPKERFSAEFPKEGPSILRIQQVVRGDSAAYFCASSIGQGVNSPLHFGNGTRLTVT.

In this sample, this clone turned up a few times. The V and J genes are TRBV28 and TRBJ1-2, with D possibly TRBD1 on 5 matching bases. This CDR3 has 13 amino acids. CDR1 is MDHEN, CDR2 SYDVKM, per germline. The V end was cut by 5 bases, the J end by 4 bases, with 11 bases between. The CDR3: CASSPRQSYGYTF. The CDR3, as DNA: TGTGCCAGCAGTCCCAGACAGAGCTATGGCTACACCTTC.

V and J are TRBV4-1 and TRBJ1-4, with D unresolved. CDR1 is MGHRA and CDR2 is YSYEKL in the germline V gene. Trimming shortened V by 0 bases and J by 7 bases, and 9 bases separated the two germline ends. CDR3 length equals 14 residues. CDR3 in amino acids: CASSQDWAGEKLFF. DNA of the CDR3: TGCGCCAGCAGCCAAGATTGGGCCGGTGAAAAACTGTTTTTT.

The V and J genes are TRBV21-1 and TRBJ2-1; the D call in the table, TRBD1, was not verified against the DNA. TRBV21-1 is a pseudogene segment. This CDR3 is built from 14 residues. The CDR3 is CASSVRTGPRKQFF. The CDR3 bases are TGTGCCAGCAGCGTCCGGACAGGGCCCCGTAAGCAGTTCTTC.

The rearrangement joins TRBV7-9 to TRBJ2-3; tentative D call: TRBD2 (6 bases). The CDR3 consists of 15 residues. The V end was cut by 1 base, the J end by 2 bases, with 10 bases between. Germline V CDR1 and CDR2: SEHNR, FQNEAQ (reference sequence). CDR3 residues: CASSLGDFPTDTQYF. The CDR3 coding sequence is TGTGCCAGCAGCTTAGGGGACTTCCCCACAGATACGCAGTATTTT.

The genes are TRBV6-5 and TRBJ1-4; no reliable D call. Germline-derived CDR1 and CDR2 are MNHEY and SVGAGI. This CDR3 is 12 amino acids long. V was trimmed by 6 bases and J by 8 bases, leaving 10 bases between them. CDR3 sequence (DNA): TGTGCCAGCAGGAGAGGAGGGGAAAAACTGTTTTTT. This gives the protein CASRRGGEKLFF.

This rearrangement joins TRBV7-2 to TRBJ1-6, with 7 bases fitting TRBD1. Trimming cost V 1 base and J 7 bases; bases outside gene matches: 7. CDR1 and CDR2 (germline): SGHTA, FQGNSA. The CDR3 length is 16 residues. CDR3 coding DNA: TGTGCCAGCAGCTTAGGTGGGACAGCAGTAAATTCACCCCTCCACTTT. Translating it yields CASSLGGTAVNSPLHF. Using reference TRBV7-2 and TRBJ1-6 for the parts outside the CDR3, the full variable domain is GAGVSQSPSNKVTEKGKDVELRCDPISGHTALYWYRQSLGQGLEFLIYFQGNSAPDKSGLPSDRFSAERTGGSVSTLTIQRTQQEDSAVYLCASSLGGTAVNSPLHFGNGTRLTVT.

J is TRBJ1-1 and V is TRBV10-3; D remains unclear. V lost 10 bases and J lost 4, with 19 bases in between. The CDR3 contains 14 residues. CDR1 and CDR2 (germline): ENHRY, SYGVKD. CDR3 DNA: TGTGCCACCAGAAATCCGACTCTCGGCACTGAAGCTTTCTTT. Translated, it gives CATRNPTLGTEAFF.

This clone was seen a single time. The V call is TRBV30, the J call TRBJ2-2; weak D call: TRBD1 (6 bases). Trimming removed 1 base from V and 4 bases from J, with 7 bases in between. CDR1 is GTSNPN and CDR2 is SVGIG in the germline V gene (reference sequence). CDR3 length: 13 amino acids. The chain's CDR3 is CAWSGGGTGELFF. The CDR3 coding sequence is TGTGCCTGGAGTGGAGGGGGCACCGGGGAGCTGTTTTTT.

V and J are TRBV27 and TRBJ1-2; D not resolved. CDR1 is MNHEY and CDR2 is SMNVEV in the germline V gene (reference sequence). Trimming took off 5 bases at V and 4 bases at J, with 17 bases between the two ends. The CDR3 sequence is 15 residues long. CDR3 bases: TGTGCCAGCAGTCCCAGTAGGCAGGCCGGCTATGGCTACACCTTC. The encoded protein is CASSPSRQAGYGYTF.

This chain joins TRBV11-2 and TRBJ2-7; TRBD2 agrees at 14 bases. Germline CDR1 and CDR2: SGHAT and FQNNGV. The CDR3 is made up of 15 amino acids. V dropped 7 bases and J dropped 6; count of bases not matched to a gene: 8. The CDR3, as DNA: TGTGCCAGCAACAACCGCGGGACTAGCGGGAGCGAGCAGTACTTC. Amino acid sequence: CASNNRGTSGSEQYF.

The chain carries TRBV29-1 and TRBJ2-2, with D hard to call. The CDR3 has 13 amino acids. The V gene's germline CDR1 is SQVTM and CDR2 ANQGSEA. V was clipped by 5 bases and J by 6 bases, with 13 bases between them. The CDR3 region has the DNA TGCAGCGTTAAATATCTACGGTCCGGGGAGCTGTTTTTT. Translation gives CSVKYLRSGELFF.

Here the CDR3 DNA reads TGTGCCAGCAGCTTAGGTGGCGGGAGGGGCGCAGATACGCAGTATTTT. Translated, it gives CASSLGGGRGADTQYF. The rearrangement uses TRBV7-6 and TRBJ2-3, with TRBD2 identical over 9 bases. Germline CDR1 SGHVS, CDR2 FNYEAQ. V was clipped by 1 base and J by 4 bases; unmatched bases: 6. CDR3 length: 16 amino acids.

This rearrangement joins TRBV19 to TRBJ2-1; 12 bases agree with TRBD2. With 4 bases clipped from V and 8 bases from J, the junction kept 6 bases outside the gene matches. Germline CDR1 LNHDA, CDR2 SQIVND (reference sequence). The CDR3 is 15 amino acids. The CDR3 bases are TGTGCCAGTAGTAGACTAGCGGGAGTCATCGATGAGCAGTTCTTC. Protein sequence: CASSRLAGVIDEQFF.

This clone was seen only a few times. The rearrangement joins TRBV5-1 to TRBJ1-2; 12 bases are shared with TRBD1. The CDR3 sequence is 15 residues long. Looked up from germline, CDR1 is SGHRS and CDR2 is YFSETQ. V was clipped by 4 bases and J by 6 bases; unmatched bases: 7. The CDR3 reads CASSPAGTGGDGYTF. The CDR3 nucleotides are TGCGCCAGCAGCCCCGCCGGGACAGGGGGCGATGGCTACACCTTC.

In DNA form, the CDR3 reads TGTGCCAGCAGCCCCGGGACTAGCGGGACGGATACGCAGTATTTT. This encodes CASSPGTSGTDTQYF. The chain couples TRBV3-1 (or the pseudogene TRBV3-2) to TRBJ2-3; 13 bases map to TRBD2. Losses at the gene ends were 4 bases for V and 6 bases for J; bases not matched to a gene: 4. Germline V CDR1 and CDR2: LGHDT, YNNKEL (reference sequence). The CDR3 length is 15 residues.

This sequence joins TRBV4-3 and TRBJ2-1; TRBD2 agrees at 7 bases. CDR1 is LGHNA and CDR2 is YSLEER in the germline V gene. The V and J ends lost 0 bases and 4 bases, in that order; junction bases with no gene match: 12. The CDR3 is made up of 18 amino acids. In DNA, the CDR3 is TGCGCCAGCAGCCAAGATCGTCGAGCGGGACGATTTTACAATGAGCAGTTCTTC. Translating it yields CASSQDRRAGRFYNEQFF.

J is TRBJ1-5 and V is TRBV19; weak D call: TRBD1 (5 bases). The CDR3 runs to 16 residues. CDR1 is LNHDA, CDR2 SQIVND, per germline (reference sequence). The ends were cut back, 1 base at V and 3 bases at J, with 13 bases in the middle. The CDR3 nucleotides are TGTGCCAGTAGTATAGGGTCAGGGATCGTCAATCAGCCCCAGCATTTT. Translating gives CASSIGSGIVNQPQHF.

The chain carries TRBV19 and TRBJ2-3; 8 nucleotides match TRBD2. CDR3 length equals 15 residues. J lost 0 bases, V lost 3 bases, and 2 bases had no gene match. The germline V gene has CDR1 LNHDA and CDR2 SQIVND (reference sequence). CDR3 bases: TGTGCCAGTAGTATTAGCGGGAAAAGCACAGATACGCAGTATTTT. Encoded protein: CASSISGKSTDTQYF.